The TCR beta chain described here comes from a study of metastatic and nonmetastatic thyroid tumors. Thyroid surgery took place with no prior treatment in any patient. Authors' processing steps: A papillary thyroid cancer distant-metastasis classifier was built from CDR3 differences across clinicopathological groups. TCRdb reanalyzed the PCR reads with MiXCR. The V and J calls follow TCRdb's processing rather than the paper's. Of about 30,000 clones in the sample, 3.5% to 4.5% were seen once. The CDR3 has 14 amino acids. Trimming shortened V by 6 bases and J by 3 bases, and 16 bases separated the two germline ends. CDR1 is SGDLS and CDR2 is YYNGEE in the germline V gene.

This TCR was recovered from a female donor with papillary thyroid cancer or a benign thyroid nodule (not recorded which). Some clones in this sample may be carry-over from other donors' samples. Sequencing was carried out using blood. V and J are TRBV9 and TRBJ2-7; no clear D. CDR3 loop: CASNRGKADYEQYF. Written as DNA, the CDR3 is TGTGCCAGCAACCGTGGAAAGGCCGACTACGAGCAGTACTTC. Supplemented by reference TRBV9 and TRBJ2-7, the full variable domain reads DSGVTQTPKHLITATGQRVTLRCSPRSGDLSVYWYQQSLDQGLQFLIQYYNGEERAKGNILERFSAQQFPDLHSELNLSSLELGDSALYFCASNRGKADYEQYFGPGTRLTVT.